Each of the 7 T cell receptor beta chains below was sequenced from the same sample in a study of regulatory T cells in long-lasting Graves disease. Building the TCR beta libraries relied on iRepertoire HTBI primers, and CDR3 regions underwent Arm-PCR. TCRdb redid the calling of the multiplex PCR reads with MiXCR, one entry per CDR3 protein. The table records approximately 500,000 distinct CDR3 sequences, about 22% of them present only once. Noted time point: persistent/refractory GD, antithyroid drugs over 5 years with positive TRAb. RNA isolated from PBMCs was used to make the TCR library. The sample here was peripheral blood mononuclear cells (PBMCs), taken when the disease was refractory, from a patient treated with antithyroid drugs. The receptor source for this set is a female donor with Graves disease.

The chain employs TRBV28 and TRBJ2-3; 8 bases line up with TRBD1. J gave up 2 bases and V 6 bases, and 4 bases lay outside the gene matches. CDR3 length: 14 amino acids. CDR1 is MDHEN and CDR2 is SYDVKM in the germline V gene. Written as DNA, the CDR3 is TGTGCCAGCAGACAGGGGGAGATCACAGATACGCAGTATTTT. It specifies CASRQGEITDTQYF.

The chain recombines TRBV3-1 with TRBJ2-7; D tentatively reads TRBD1 or TRBD2 (6 bases each). The CDR3 is 14 residues long. The germline V and J ends were trimmed by 2 bases and 12 bases, with 20 bases remaining between them. Looked up from germline, CDR1 is LGHDT and CDR2 is YNNKEL (reference sequence). CDR3 sequence: CASSQKTDDRRGYF. The CDR3 DNA follows: TGTGCCAGCAGCCAAAAGACTGATGACAGGAGGGGGTACTTC.

This chain uses TRBV29-1 with TRBJ1-1; maybe TRBD1 (6 bases). The CDR3 sequence is 15 residues long. Germline loops: CDR1 SQVTM, CDR2 ANQGSEA. The V and J ends lost 5 bases and 0 bases respectively, with 16 bases between them. The CDR3 DNA sequence: TGCAGCGTTAGGGGGAGCGGATCCTTGAACACTGAAGCTTTCTTT. It translates to CSVRGSGSLNTEAFF.

In its sample, this clonotype was seen a few times. The V call is TRBV10-1, the J call TRBJ1-5; TRBD1 agrees at 8 bases. The V gene's germline CDR1 is WNHNN and CDR2 SYGVQD (reference sequence). The V and J ends lost 5 bases and 4 bases, in that order; junction bases with no gene match: 31. The CDR3 sequence is 23 residues long. The CDR3 sequence is CASSSPAGPTGQGERLLNQPQHF. CDR3 in DNA: TGCGCCAGCAGTTCTCCCGCAGGTCCGACCGGACAGGGCGAGAGGTTACTAAATCAGCCCCAGCATTTT.

This clonotype was observed a few times. J is TRBJ2-1 and V is TRBV9, with 15 bases aligning to TRBD2. This CDR3 is 18 amino acids long. The germline CDR1 and CDR2 sequences are SGDLS and YYNGEE. After removal of 2 bases from V and 9 bases from J, the junction contained 12 bases not matched to a gene. The CDR3 loop is CASSVGTSGRWVSGEQFF. DNA for the CDR3: TGTGCCAGCAGCGTGGGGACTAGCGGGAGGTGGGTCTCTGGTGAGCAGTTCTTC.

This clonotype was counted between two and nine times. A much more abundant neighbour one base away suggests this may be a read error. The V gene is TRBV28, the J gene TRBJ2-5; 7 positions match TRBD1. CDR1 and CDR2 from the germline V gene are MDHEN and SYDVKM. The CDR3 covers 16 residues. J lost 2 bases, V lost 7 bases, and 13 bases had no gene match. The CDR3 sequence is CASNTGLGQIQETQYF. CDR3 DNA sequence: TGTGCCAGCAATACGGGGTTGGGACAGATACAAGAGACCCAGTACTTC.

In its sample, this clonotype was seen a few times. This chain uses TRBV3-1 with TRBJ2-1, with a possible D match to TRBD1 (5 bases). The germline V and J ends were trimmed by 4 bases and 8 bases, with 12 bases remaining between them. Germline CDR1 reads LGHDT; CDR2 reads YNNKEL (reference sequence). CDR3 length equals 13 residues. The CDR3 sequence: CASSLLRGHEQFF. The DNA of the CDR3 is TGTGCCAGCAGCCTACTAAGGGGCCATGAGCAGTTCTTC.